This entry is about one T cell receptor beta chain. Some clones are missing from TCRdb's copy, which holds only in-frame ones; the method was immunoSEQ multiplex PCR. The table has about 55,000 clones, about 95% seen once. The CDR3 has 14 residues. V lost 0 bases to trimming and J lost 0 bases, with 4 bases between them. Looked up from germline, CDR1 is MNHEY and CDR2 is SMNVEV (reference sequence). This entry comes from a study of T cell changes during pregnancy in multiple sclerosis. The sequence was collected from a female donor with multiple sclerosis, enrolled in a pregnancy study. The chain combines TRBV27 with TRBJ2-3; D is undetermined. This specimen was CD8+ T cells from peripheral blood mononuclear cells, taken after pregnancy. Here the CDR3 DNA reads TGTGCCAGCAGTTTATCCCAGAGCACAGATACGCAGTATTTT. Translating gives CASSLSQSTDTQYF.